The clone carrying this T cell receptor (beta chain) was counted once. Its target is not known. TCRdb's table, derived via immunoSEQ multiplex PCR, lists solely in-frame clones and lacks some. The table has over 120,000 clones, around nine tenths seen once. These data are taken from a study of radiation and T cells in renal cell carcinoma. Study-level results: Pretreatment tumor biopsies were lacking, so baseline clonotypes are unknown. Top tumor clonotypes rose in blood 2 weeks post-radiation, then contracted.

Time point: baseline pretreatment blood. Regarding treatment: 15 Gy SBRT to primary tumor, nephrectomy 4 weeks later. This renal cell carcinoma was of the clear cell type. The CDR3 is made up of 13 amino acids. CDR1 MNHNY and CDR2 SVGAGI come from the germline V gene (reference sequence). V was pared by 8 bases and J by 6 bases, with 14 bases between. The sequence was collected from a woman aged 50 to 60 with renal cell carcinoma. V is TRBV6-6 and J is TRBJ2-1; D is unclear. This sample comprised blood, obtained from a patient whose treatment included radiotherapy and nephrectomy. CDR3 bases: TGTGCCAGCGTGGGTAGCTGGTCCAATGAGCAGTTCTTC. Translation gives CASVGSWSNEQFF.